The clone carrying this T cell receptor (beta chain) was counted ten times or more. This entry comes from a study of prognosis after radiotherapy for stage I lung cancer. The germline CDR1 and CDR2 sequences are SGHNT and YYREEE (reference sequence). Trimming removed 3 bases from V and 11 bases from J, with 14 bases in between. The CDR3 totals 12 residues. Using two-round multiplex PCR, the authors amplified TCR beta CDR3 from genomic DNA. Every TRBV and TRBJ gene had its own specific primer in first-round PCR. TCRdb called the multiplex PCR reads again in MiXCR, with one record for every CDR3 protein. The sample has around 27,000 distinct CDR3 sequences, roughly 31% seen once.

The receptor's source is a donor aged 50 or older with non-small cell lung cancer. The sample here was PBMCs, taken before or after stereotactic body radiation therapy (not recorded which). V gene TRBV5-4 combines with J gene TRBJ1-1; tentative D call: TRBD1 (5 bases). The CDR3 loop is CASSSNGARAFF. The DNA for the CDR3 is TGTGCCAGCAGCTCCAACGGGGCTCGGGCTTTCTTT.